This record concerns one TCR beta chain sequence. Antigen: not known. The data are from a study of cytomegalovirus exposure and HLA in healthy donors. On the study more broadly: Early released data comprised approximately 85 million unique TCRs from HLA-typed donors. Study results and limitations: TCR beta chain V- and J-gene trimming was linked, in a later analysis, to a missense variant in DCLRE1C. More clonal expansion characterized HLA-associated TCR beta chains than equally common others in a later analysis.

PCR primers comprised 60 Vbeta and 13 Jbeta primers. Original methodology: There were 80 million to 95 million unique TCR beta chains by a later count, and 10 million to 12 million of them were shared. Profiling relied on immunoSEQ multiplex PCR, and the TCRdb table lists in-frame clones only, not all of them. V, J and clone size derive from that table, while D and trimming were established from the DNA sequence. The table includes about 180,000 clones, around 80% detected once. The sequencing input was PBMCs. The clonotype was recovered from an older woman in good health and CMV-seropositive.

DNA of the CDR3: TGTGCCAGCAGCGCGGAGCGGGATGTAGAGACCCAGTACTTC. It encodes CASSAERDVETQYF. V and J are TRBV21-1 and TRBJ2-5; the table names TRBD2, a call not compared with the DNA. TRBV21-1 corresponds to a pseudogene. The CDR3 consists of 14 residues.